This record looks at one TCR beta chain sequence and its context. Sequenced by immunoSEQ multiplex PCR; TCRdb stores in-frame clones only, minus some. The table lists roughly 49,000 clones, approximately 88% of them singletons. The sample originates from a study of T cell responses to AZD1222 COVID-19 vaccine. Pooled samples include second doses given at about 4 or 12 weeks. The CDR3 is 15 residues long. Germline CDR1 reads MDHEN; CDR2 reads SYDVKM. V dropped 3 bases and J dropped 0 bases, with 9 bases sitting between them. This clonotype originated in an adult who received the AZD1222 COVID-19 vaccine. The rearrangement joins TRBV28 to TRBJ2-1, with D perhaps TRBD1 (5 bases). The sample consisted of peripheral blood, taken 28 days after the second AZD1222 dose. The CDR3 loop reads CASSFPRGSYNEQFF. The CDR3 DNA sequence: TGTGCCAGCAGTTTCCCTAGGGGCTCCTACAATGAGCAGTTCTTC.